This TCR beta chain was obtained from a study of radiotherapy plus CTLA-4 blockade in lung cancer. The ends lost 4 bases at V and 6 bases at J; junction bases unmatched: 6. This CDR3 spans 13 amino acids. Germline assignment: CDR1 SGHTA and CDR2 FQGNSA. Some clones are missing from TCRdb's copy, which holds only in-frame ones; the method was immunoSEQ multiplex PCR. The sample gives tens of thousands of clones, around 88% of which show up once; 2% to 2.5% is in the top ten. The genes are TRBV7-2 and TRBJ2-7; 7 bases are shared with TRBD1. The clonotype originates from a human donor with non-small cell lung cancer who had a partial response to radiotherapy plus ipilimumab. The specimen comprised peripheral blood, sampled from a patient treated with radiotherapy plus ipilimumab. This chain's CDR3 is CASSYGQAGEQYV. For the CDR3, the DNA is TGTGCCAGCAGCTATGGACAGGCCGGCGAGCAGTACGTC.